This is a list of T cell receptor beta chains from one sample in a study of blood T cell repertoires in COVID-19. The assay was immunoSEQ multiplex PCR, and TCRdb's table has in-frame clones only and misses some. The sample consists of 150,000 to 200,000 clones, approximately 81% of them appearing once. Material: peripheral blood. The receptors originated from a human donor with acute or convalescent COVID-19. The donor label of this sample is uncertain. CDR3s include the opening cysteine and the closing phenylalanine or tryptophan. A D gene is named only where the DNA matches it firmly. Size is stated for part of the rows, as once, few or many counts, or as a class when the clone is expanded.

size	D	V	J	DNA	CDR3
-	TRBD2	TRBV7-3	TRBJ2-1	TGTGCCAGCAGCTTATTCGCGGGGGGCTACAATGAGCAGTTCTTC	CASSLFAGGYNEQFF
-	TRBD1	TRBV5-4	TRBJ1-1	TGTGCCAGCAGCCCCCCGGGACAGGACACTGAAGCTTTCTTT	CASSPPGQDTEAFF
-	-	TRBV12-3/TRBV12-4	TRBJ2-5	TGTGCCAGCAGTTTCGGCGGGCCGGAGACCCAGTACTTC	CASSFGGPETQYF
-	TRBD1	TRBV3-1/TRBV3-2	TRBJ2-7	TGTGCCAGCAGCCAAGGTGGCGCAGGGGGCATTTACGAGCAGTACTTC	CASSQGGAGGIYEQYF
few	TRBD1	TRBV19	TRBJ2-7	TGTGCCAGTAGTACCGACAGGGTAGGCGAGCAGTACTTC	CASSTDRVGEQYF
-	-	TRBV28	TRBJ1-1	TGTGCCAGCAGTCCCCATCGGCAGGGGCGGAACACTGAAGCTTTCTTT	CASSPHRQGRNTEAFF
-	TRBD2	TRBV7-3	TRBJ2-1	TGTGCCAGCAGCTTAGCAAGCGGGGTCCCCTACAATGAGCAGTTCTTC	CASSLASGVPYNEQFF
once	TRBD1	TRBV2	TRBJ1-1	TGTGCCAGCAGGTCGCAGGGGGCTAAGAACACTGAAGCTTTCTTT	CASRSQGAKNTEAFF
-	-	TRBV11-3	TRBJ2-1	TGTGCCAGCAGCCCCGGGGTGGGTAATGAGCAGTTCTTC	CASSPGVGNEQFF
-	-	TRBV2	TRBJ1-2	TGTGCCAGCAGGTTAGTTCAAGCTAACTATGGCTACACCTTC	CASRLVQANYGYTF
-	-	TRBV5-1	TRBJ2-1	TGCGCCAGCAGCTTGGCCAGGGGCGGAGCCAATGAGCAGTTCTTC	CASSLARGGANEQFF
-	-	TRBV9	TRBJ2-2	TGTGCCAGCAGCGTAGGGGCGACGCGGAACACCGGGGAGCTGTTTTTT	CASSVGATRNTGELFF
-	-	TRBV2	TRBJ2-7	TGTGCCAGCGGCCCCCCGGAGGGTCCGTACGAGCAGTACTTC	CASGPPEGPYEQYF
once	-	TRBV3-1/TRBV3-2	TRBJ2-7	TGTGCCAGCAGCCGACCAGGGAGGAACGAGCAGTACTTC	CASSRPGRNEQYF
-	-	TRBV4-2	TRBJ2-5	TGTGCCAGCAGCCGCGGGGAGGGGGTGGAGACCCAGTACTTC	CASSRGEGVETQYF
-	TRBD1	TRBV18	TRBJ1-6	TGTGCCAGCTCACCGCAAACAGGGGAATCACCCCTCCACTTT	CASSPQTGESPLHF
-	TRBD2	TRBV14	TRBJ2-5	TGTGCCAGCAGCCAAGGACTAGCCCGGGAGACCCAGTACTTC	CASSQGLARETQYF
once	TRBD1	TRBV7-8	TRBJ1-1	TGTGCCAGCAGCCCCAGACGGACAGGGGATACTGAAGCTTTCTTT	CASSPRRTGDTEAFF
-	-	TRBV7-2	TRBJ1-1	TGTGCCAGCAGCTTAGTACAGGGAGATACTGAAGCTTTCTTT	CASSLVQGDTEAFF
-	-	TRBV18	TRBJ1-5	TGTGCCAGCTCACCCAGAGGTGTCGATAGCAATCAGCCCCAGCATTTT	CASSPRGVDSNQPQHF
-	TRBD1	TRBV7-2	TRBJ2-6	TGTGCCAGCACCAGGGGGACAGGGGACTCTGGGGCCAACGTCCTGACTTTC	CASTRGTGDSGANVLTF
few	TRBD1	TRBV3-1/TRBV3-2	TRBJ1-1	TGTGCCAGCAGTCTTACACAGGGGGACACTGAAGCTTTCTTT	CASSLTQGDTEAFF
once	-	TRBV9	TRBJ2-1	TGTGCCAGCAGCGTATCCCTCTACAATGAGCAGTTCTTC	CASSVSLYNEQFF
-	TRBD1	TRBV2	TRBJ2-5	TGTGCCAGCAGTGAGTTAGGACAGGGGAGACAGGAGACCCAGTACTTC	CASSELGQGRQETQYF
once	TRBD1	TRBV5-4	TRBJ1-4	TGTGCCAGCAGCTCACCGGACAGGAGAGAAAAACTGTTTTTT	CASSSPDRREKLFF
-	-	TRBV11-2	TRBJ2-7	TGTGCCAGCAGCTTAGATGGCCGCCTCTCCTACGAGCAGTACTTC	CASSLDGRLSYEQYF
once	-	TRBV6-6	TRBJ1-4	TGTGCCAGCAGTTACAGTGCGACAAGGAATGAAAAACTGTTTTTT	CASSYSATRNEKLFF
-	-	TRBV7-9	TRBJ2-1	TGTGCCAGCAGCCAAAGACAGGCGCAGTTCTTC	CASSQRQAQFF
-	-	TRBV18	TRBJ1-5	TGTGCCAGCTCACCGACACAAAATCAGCCCCAGCATTTT	CASSPTQNQPQHF
few	-	TRBV9	TRBJ1-2	TGTGCCAGCAGCGTAGAGGGCGGGACCCTCTATGGCTACACCTTC	CASSVEGGTLYGYTF
-	-	TRBV3-1/TRBV3-2	TRBJ2-1	TGTGCCAGCAGCCAAGTGATGAGCTCCTACAATGAGCAGTTCTTC	CASSQVMSSYNEQFF
-	TRBD2	TRBV30	TRBJ2-2	TGTGCCTGGAGTGTAAGGGGACGCGGGGGGACCGGGGAGCTGTTTTTT	CAWSVRGRGGTGELFF
-	-	TRBV19	TRBJ1-5	TGTGCCAGTAGTAGTGGGGGGTATAGCAATCAGCCCCAGCATTTT	CASSSGGYSNQPQHF
-	TRBD1	TRBV10-2	TRBJ1-2	TGCGCCAGCAGTCCCGACAGGGCTGGCTACACCTTC	CASSPDRAGYTF
-	TRBD1	TRBV6-6	TRBJ1-5	TGTGCCAGCAGTCCAGGGGGCATTAATCAGCCCCAGCATTTT	CASSPGGINQPQHF
-	-	TRBV28	TRBJ2-3	TGTGCCAGTACCCAGGGGGGAACAGATACGCAGTATTTT	CASTQGGTDTQYF
once	TRBD2	TRBV9	TRBJ2-3	TGTGCCAGCAGCGTGTCTAGCGGGTCGGGGCGCGGAAATACGCAGTATTTT	CASSVSSGSGRGNTQYF
-	TRBD2	TRBV6-2/TRBV6-3	TRBJ2-3	TGTGCCAGCAGTCAAGCGGGGGGACGCACAGATACGCAGTATTTT	CASSQAGGRTDTQYF
few	-	TRBV30	TRBJ2-3	TGTGCCTGGAGTGTAGGGGGCACAGATACGCAGTATTTT	CAWSVGGTDTQYF
-	-	TRBV5-6	TRBJ2-4	TGTGCCAGCAGCTTGGTTCCAGGGGAAACCAAAAACATTCAGTACTTC	CASSLVPGETKNIQYF
-	TRBD1	TRBV2	TRBJ2-1	TGTGCCAGCAGAGAGACAGCGACAGGGTTGGTCTACAATGAGCAGTTCTTC	CASRETATGLVYNEQFF
-	-	TRBV6-5	TRBJ1-4	TGTGCCAGCAGTTACGGGGCTCTAGGTGAAAAACTGTTTTTT	CASSYGALGEKLFF
-	TRBD1	TRBV7-9	TRBJ1-2	TGTGCCAGCAGCTTACAGGGGGGCGGCGGCTACACCTTC	CASSLQGGGGYTF
-	-	TRBV5-1	TRBJ1-2	TGCGCCAGCAGCTTGGATTGGCAGGCGAACTATGGCTACACCTTC	CASSLDWQANYGYTF
-	TRBD1	TRBV5-1	TRBJ2-3	TGCGCCAGCAGCCCCGGGACAGTTACAGATACGCAGTATTTT	CASSPGTVTDTQYF
-	-	TRBV18	TRBJ1-3	TGTGCCAGCTTCCCCGCGCCCCTCACAGGATCCTCTGGAAACACCATATATTTT	CASFPAPLTGSSGNTIYF
-	-	TRBV27	TRBJ1-1	TGTGCCAGCAGTTTAAACTCAGCAGGGTTGACCGTTGCTGAAGCTTTCTTT	CASSLNSAGLTVAEAFF
-	-	TRBV4-2	TRBJ2-7	TGTGCCAGCAGCCAAGATCTAGGGGACTCCTACGAGCAGTACTTC	CASSQDLGDSYEQYF